Detailed here is one T cell receptor beta chain. This clonotype has at least ten counts. The antigen it binds to is not known. No much larger clone is present one base from it, and per-base qualities are unavailable. Measured from the cysteine to the phenylalanine, the CDR3 is 12 residues long. The retained sequence is limited to the CDR3, 36 bases, with the frame set at the first base. Cut back by 4 bases and 10 bases, the V and J ends lie 8 bases apart. This specimen comes from a study of early T cells in non-severe SARS-CoV-2 infection (dated by TCRdb to 2020 to 2022). In terms of the full investigation: TCR sequencing used bulk RNA from unsorted whole blood, so alpha and beta chains could not be paired. Overall study outcomes, separate from this receptor: VDJdb matching was skewed toward anti-spike CD8 responses, so virus-specific expansions were likely underestimated and private and CD4 specificities were missed.

Set within a cohort of healthcare workers in London, UK, this nested case-control study involved weekly PCR testing of nasopharyngeal swabs along with blood sampling. Healthcare workers were recruited between 23 and 31 March 2020, during the week of the UK lockdown, and were followed weekly for up to roughly 15 weeks. Libraries were prepared through 5' RACE. Instrument on record: NextSeq 500. The TCR library protocol attached unique molecular identifiers to individual cDNA molecules to correct for sequencing error and PCR bias. TCR alpha and beta chains were both sequenced, and the abundances of alpha and beta sequences in each sample were closely correlated with each other. The paper's data handling went like this. Decombinator V4 was used to annotate the V gene, J gene and CDR3 of the TCR sequences. TCRs were defined as expanded if a significant change between any two time points was detected under a Poisson model with p below 0.0001. TCR abundances were normalised to the total number of TCRs sequenced per sample and were expressed as counts per million. TRAV1-2 paired with TRAJ12, TRAJ20 or TRAJ33 defined MAIT TCRs, while TRAV10 paired with TRAJ18 defined iNKT TCRs. VDJdb, accessed 1 November 2021, was searched for CMV, EBV and SARS-CoV-2 annotated TCRs, excluding TCRs annotated for multiple antigens. TCRdb cleaned the public reads at Q25 with fastp, built clones with MiXCR and kept in-frame beta chains. Identical CDR3 proteins give one entry, which carries the most common genes and DNA. The authors' filters were not applied to this entry. In all, the sample holds 25,000 to 30,000 distinct CDR3 sequences, and around 5.3% of those were seen once. Jointly, the top ten make up approximately 25% of the sample.

The rearrangement joined TRBV12-3 or TRBV12-4 to TRBJ1-6, with the identity of the D gene unclear. The sequenced material came from whole blood. The TCR originated in an adult who was a healthcare worker with PCR-confirmed SARS-CoV-2 infection or an uninfected control (not recorded which). The DNA sequence is as follows: TGTGCCAGCAGTTCGGATAGGTCACCCCTCCACTTT. Its amino acids are CASSSDRSPLHF.